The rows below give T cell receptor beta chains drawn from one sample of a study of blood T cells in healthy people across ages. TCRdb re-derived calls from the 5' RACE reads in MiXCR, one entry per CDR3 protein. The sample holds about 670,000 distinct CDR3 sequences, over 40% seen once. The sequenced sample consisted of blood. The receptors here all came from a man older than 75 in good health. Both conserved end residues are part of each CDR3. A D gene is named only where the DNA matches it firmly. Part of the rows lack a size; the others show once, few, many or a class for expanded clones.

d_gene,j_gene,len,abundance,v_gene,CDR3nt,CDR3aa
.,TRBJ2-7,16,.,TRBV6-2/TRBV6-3,TGTGCTAGCAGTTATTCCGACAGGAGCTCCTACAATGAGCAGTACTTC,CASSYSDRSSYNEQYF
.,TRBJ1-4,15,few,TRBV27,TGTGCCAGCAGTGATCGCAGGACAACTAATGAAAAACTGTTTTTT,CASSDRRTTNEKLFF
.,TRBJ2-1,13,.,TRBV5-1,TGCGCCAGCAGCTGGGAGGGGGTTGATAAGCAGTTCTTC,CASSWEGVDKQFF
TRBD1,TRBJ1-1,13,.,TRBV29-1,TGCAGCGTTTCGGACAGGATCAACACTGAAGCTTTCTTT,CSVSDRINTEAFF
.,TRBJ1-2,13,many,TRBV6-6,TGTGCCAGCAGTCAAGGGTTTAACTATGGCTACACCTTC,CASSQGFNYGYTF
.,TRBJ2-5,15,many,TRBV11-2,TGTGCCAGCATCCATACCCTAGCGCCCAAAGAGACCCAGTACTTC,CASIHTLAPKETQYF
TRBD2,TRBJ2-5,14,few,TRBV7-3,TGTGCCAGCAGCTCGCGGGAGGGTAAAGAGACCCAGTACTTC,CASSSREGKETQYF
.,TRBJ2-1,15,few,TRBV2,TGTGCCAGCAGTGAAGGGACTGCATCCTACAATGAGCAGTTCTTC,CASSEGTASYNEQFF
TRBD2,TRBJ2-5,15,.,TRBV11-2,TGTGCCAGTCTCACGGGGGGTCTGGGGGGAGAGACCCAGTACTTC,CASLTGGLGGETQYF
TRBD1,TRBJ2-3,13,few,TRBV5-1,TGCGCCAGCAGCCGGGACAGTGGGAATACGCAGTATTTT,CASSRDSGNTQYF
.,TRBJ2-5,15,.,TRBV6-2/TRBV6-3,TGTGCCAGCAGTTCCCCAGGGTATTCGGGCGAGACCCAGTACTTC,CASSSPGYSGETQYF
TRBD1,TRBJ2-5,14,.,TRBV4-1,TGCGCCAGCACCCCGGGACAGGGGACGGAGACCCAGTACTTC,CASTPGQGTETQYF
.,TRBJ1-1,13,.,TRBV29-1,TGCAGCGTTGCCATGGAACCGAACACTGAAGCTTTCTTT,CSVAMEPNTEAFF
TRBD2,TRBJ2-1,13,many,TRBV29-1,TGCAGCGTCTTGGGACTAGCGGGAAGTGAGCAGTTCTTC,CSVLGLAGSEQFF
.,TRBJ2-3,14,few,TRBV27,TGTGCCAGCAGTTCCCCTTGGGGCAGTGATACGCAGTATTTT,CASSSPWGSDTQYF
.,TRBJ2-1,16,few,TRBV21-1,TGTGCCACCCCGACTAGCGGGGGGCCCCTATACAATGAGCAGTTCTTC,CATPTSGGPLYNEQFF
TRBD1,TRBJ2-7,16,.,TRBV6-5,TGTGCCAGCAGCGGGGTGGAGGGACAGGCCACCTACGAGCAGTACTTC,CASSGVEGQATYEQYF
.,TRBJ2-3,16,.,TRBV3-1,TGTGCCAGCAGCCAAGTAAGGGGCAAGGGCACAGATACGCAGTATTTT,CASSQVRGKGTDTQYF
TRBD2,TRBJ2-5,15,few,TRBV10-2,TGCGCCAGCAGGCCACTAGCGGGAGTTGAGGAGACCCAGTACTTC,CASRPLAGVEETQYF
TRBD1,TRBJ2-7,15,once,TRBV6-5,TGTGCCAGCAGTAAAACACGGGACAGTGCACGCGAGCAGTACTTC,CASSKTRDSAREQYF
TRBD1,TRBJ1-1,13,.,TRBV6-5,TGTGCCAGCGGAAGGGGGCTGGAGGGTGAAGCTTTCTTT,CASGRGLEGEAFF
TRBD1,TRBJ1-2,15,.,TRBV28,TGTGCTAGCAGTTCCGTTGGACAGGGCGGCTATGGCTACACCTTC,CASSSVGQGGYGYTF
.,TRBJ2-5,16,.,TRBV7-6,TGTGCCAGCAGCTTAGGGGGGACGCGAGAGGGAGAGACCCAGTACTTC,CASSLGGTREGETQYF
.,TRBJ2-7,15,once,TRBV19,TGTGCCAGTATATCTGGGGGATCCCCCAACAATGAGCAGTACTTC,CASISGGSPNNEQYF
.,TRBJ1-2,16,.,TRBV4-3,TGCGCCAGCAGCCAAAGTGACGGCGTAGCTAACTATGGCTACACCTTC,CASSQSDGVANYGYTF
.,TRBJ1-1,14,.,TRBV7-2,TGTGCCAGCAGCTACTGGGGAAGCGGACAAGAAGCTTTCTTT,CASSYWGSGQEAFF
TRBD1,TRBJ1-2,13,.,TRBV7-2,TGTGCCAGCAGCTTAGTAGGGGGCTACGGCTACACCTTC,CASSLVGGYGYTF
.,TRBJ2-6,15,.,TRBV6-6,TGTGCCAGCATGCTGGAGGGTCCTGGGGCCAACGTCCTGACTTTC,CASMLEGPGANVLTF
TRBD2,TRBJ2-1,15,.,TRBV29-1,TGCAGCGCGCCCCCTCTAGCGGGGGGGCTTTATGAGCAGTTCTTC,CSAPPLAGGLYEQFF
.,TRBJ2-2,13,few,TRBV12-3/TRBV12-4,TGTGCCAGCAGTCTTGTAGAGGACGGGGAGCTGTTTTTT,CASSLVEDGELFF
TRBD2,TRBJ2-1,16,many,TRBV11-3,TGTGCCAGCAGCTTAGATTCTAGCGGGCCCTACAATGAGCAGTTCTTC,CASSLDSSGPYNEQFF
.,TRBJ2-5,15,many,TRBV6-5,TGTGCCAGCAGACCCCTTCTAAGGGACCAAGAGACCCAGTACTTC,CASRPLLRDQETQYF
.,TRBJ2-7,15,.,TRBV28,TGTGCCAGCAGTTCTTCCCCCAGAACTAACTACGAGCAGTACTTC,CASSSSPRTNYEQYF
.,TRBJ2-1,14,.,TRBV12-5,TGTGCTAGTGGTTTGGGGCCTATTGTGGATGAGCAGTTCTTC,CASGLGPIVDEQFF
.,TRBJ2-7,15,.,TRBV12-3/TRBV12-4,TGTGCCAGCAGTCCGAGACGGGGGGCGCGATCCGAGCAGTACTTC,CASSPRRGARSEQYF
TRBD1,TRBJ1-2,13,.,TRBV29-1,TGCAGCGTTGAACCGGGACAGGGGAATGGCTACACCTTC,CSVEPGQGNGYTF
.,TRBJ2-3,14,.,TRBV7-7,TGTGCCAGCAGCTCCAGGGGTACAACAGATACGCAGTATTTT,CASSSRGTTDTQYF
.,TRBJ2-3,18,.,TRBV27,TGTGCCAGCAGTTTATCCTCCCGGACCGGACCGTACACAGATACGCAGTATTTT,CASSLSSRTGPYTDTQYF
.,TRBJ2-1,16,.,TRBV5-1,TGCGCCAGCAGCTTGTCCCCAGGGCTCGGCGACAATGAGCAGTTCTTC,CASSLSPGLGDNEQFF